Below are 21 T cell receptor beta chains sequenced from a single sample in a study of response to subunit inactivated influenza vaccine. TCRdb reprocessed the RT-PCR reads with MiXCR, giving one entry per CDR3 protein. Seen here are hundreds of thousands of distinct CDR3 sequences, around a sixth observed once, and the top ten hold about 9.9%. This specimen consisted of PBMCs from blood, obtained 12 days after vaccination. These receptors all stem from a man between 45 and 60 years old who received an inactivated influenza vaccine.

The chain carries TRBV6-2 or TRBV6-3 and TRBJ1-1; D may be TRBD1 (5 bases). Per germline, CDR1 MNHEY and CDR2 SVGEGT. This CDR3 region has 16 residues. V was cut by 0 bases and J by 4 bases, with 15 bases left in between. CDR3 amino acids: CASSYSMGDLVTEAFF. The CDR3 bases are TGTGCCAGCAGTTACTCGATGGGGGACTTGGTCACTGAAGCTTTCTTT.

This clonotype was seen only a few times. The chain joins TRBV15 to TRBJ2-4; D is unresolved. Germline V lookup: CDR1 LNHNV, CDR2 YYDKDF (reference sequence). V shed 0 bases and J shed 3 bases, with 12 bases lying between them. The CDR3 covers 16 residues. In nucleotides, the CDR3 is TGTGCCACCAGCAGAGATTTCGAAGGGTTCAAAAACATTCAGTACTTC. Protein: CATSRDFEGFKNIQYF. Based on the CDR3 plus reference TRBV15 and TRBJ2-4, the full variable domain is DAMVIQNPRYQVTQFGKPVTLSCSQTLNHNVMYWYQQKSSQAPKLLFHYYDKDFNNEADTPDNFQSRRPNTSFCFLDIRSPGLGDTAMYLCATSRDFEGFKNIQYFGAGTRLSVL.

CDR3 in amino acids: CASTKEQGRYGYTF. Written as DNA, the CDR3 is TGTGCCTCAACAAAAGAACAGGGGCGATATGGCTACACCTTC. The genes are TRBV9 and TRBJ1-2; TRBD1 matches 7 bases. Germline V lookup: CDR1 SGDLS, CDR2 YYNGEE. The CDR3 consists of 14 residues. V dropped 10 bases and J dropped 5; count of bases not matched to a gene: 14.

This clonotype was picked up a small number of times. This rearrangement joins TRBV28 to TRBJ1-5; 10 bases are shared with TRBD1. The CDR3 spans 16 residues. Germline V gene lookup returns CDR1 MDHEN and CDR2 SYDVKM. Losses at the gene ends were 8 bases for V and 1 base for J; bases not matched to a gene: 8. The CDR3 DNA follows: TGTGCCAGCCGAGGGACAGGGGTGACGAGCAATCAGCCCCAGCATTTT. Residues: CASRGTGVTSNQPQHF.

In its sample, this clonotype was seen many times. The chain links TRBV5-1 to TRBJ2-1; 8 bases are a match to TRBD1. CDR1 and CDR2 from the germline V gene are SGHRS and YFSETQ. Trimming took 5 bases from V and 7 from J; bases not matched to a gene: 8. The CDR3 is 14 residues long. CDR3 nucleotide sequence: TGCGCCAGCAGTTCCCAACGACAGGGGAATGAGCAGTTCTTC. Translation gives CASSSQRQGNEQFF.

As DNA, the CDR3 is TGTGCCAGCCGAGGGCCGAGGGGGCATTTGATCTATGGCTACACCTTC. Translated, it gives CASRGPRGHLIYGYTF. The V call is TRBV25-1, the J call TRBJ1-2; 7 bases match TRBD1. V lost 8 bases and J lost 4; bases outside the gene matches: 16. This CDR3 has 16 residues. Looked up from germline, CDR1 is MGHDK and CDR2 is SYGVNS.

This clonotype was recorded many times. The genes are TRBV5-1 and TRBJ1-1, with 7 positions matching TRBD1. V gave up 4 bases and J gave up 0 bases; unmatched junction bases: 6. Germline V CDR1 and CDR2: SGHRS, YFSETQ. This CDR3 region has 15 residues. The CDR3 sequence: CASSTRTGVNTEAFF. The CDR3 coding sequence is TGCGCCAGCAGCACCCGAACAGGGGTGAACACTGAAGCTTTCTTT.

In the case of this clonotype: Mismatch with germline at one junction end may stem from a read error. J is TRBJ2-7 and V is TRBV20-1; 8 bases agree with TRBD1. The CDR3 length is 12 residues. The germline V gene has CDR1 DFQATT and CDR2 SNEGSKA (reference sequence). CDR3: CSARLTGAEQNF. DNA for the CDR3: TGCAGTGCTAGATTGACAGGGGCCGAGCAGAACTTC.

The rearrangement uses TRBV6-1 and TRBJ2-1, with D perhaps TRBD1 (5 bases). The germline V gene has CDR1 MNHNS and CDR2 SASEGT. Trimming removed 3 bases from V and 2 bases from J, with 11 bases in between. The CDR3 extends over 15 amino acids. Here the CDR3 reads CASSEAGFAYNEQFF. The CDR3 bases are TGTGCCAGCAGTGAGGCAGGGTTTGCCTACAATGAGCAGTTCTTC.

Only a few counts were recorded for this clonotype. The rearrangement links TRBV3-1 to TRBJ2-5; D remains unclear. Trimming left V 0 bases short and J 8 bases short, with 7 bases between. CDR3 size: 12 residues. Germline CDR1 is LGHDT and CDR2 is YNNKEL (reference sequence). The CDR3 here is CASSQDYGTQYF. In DNA form, the CDR3 reads TGTGCCAGCAGCCAAGATTACGGTACCCAGTACTTC.

CDR3 sequence reads: CASSLEVRLAGGLRKYNEQFF. CDR3 sequence (DNA): TGTGCCAGCAGCTTGGAAGTTCGCCTAGCGGGAGGCCTGCGAAAATACAATGAGCAGTTCTTC. This sequence joins TRBV5-4 and TRBJ2-1; 11 bases agree with TRBD2. The trim removed 0 bases at V and 4 bases at J, leaving 18 bases unmatched. The CDR3 totals 21 residues. CDR1 and CDR2 from the germline V gene are SGHNT and YYREEE (reference sequence).

This clonotype came up a few times. This chain links TRBV4-1 with TRBJ1-6; 9 nucleotides agree with TRBD1. CDR3 length equals 15 residues. V shed 0 bases and J 10 bases; nucleotides not matched to a gene: 4. CDR1 MGHRA and CDR2 YSYEKL come from the germline V gene. The CDR3 DNA follows: TGCGCCAGCAGCCAAGAAGGGACAGGGTTGTCACCCCTCCACTTT. As protein: CASSQEGTGLSPLHF.

This clonotype was detected many times. This chain joins TRBV5-1 and TRBJ2-6; the D gene is possibly TRBD1 (5 bases). Germline V gene sequence: CDR1 SGHRS, CDR2 YFSETQ. The germline V and J ends were trimmed by 4 bases and 0 bases, with 14 bases remaining between them. The length of the CDR3 is 17 residues. The CDR3 loop reads CASSPQGSRSGANVLTF. CDR3 nucleotides: TGCGCCAGCAGCCCGCAGGGTTCTCGCTCTGGGGCCAACGTCCTGACTTTC.

This clonotype was seen only a few times. The chain couples TRBV6-1 to TRBJ2-7; no clear D. This CDR3 contains 14 residues. Germline V gives CDR1 MNHNS, CDR2 SASEGT. The V end lost 0 bases, the J end lost 1 base, and 7 bases lay between the germline ends. CDR3 coding DNA: TGTGCCAGCAGTGAAGCTGGTCTATCCTACGAGCAGTACTTC. The encoded protein is CASSEAGLSYEQYF.

In the case of this clonotype: At one of its ends the junction is not consistent with the germline gene, which may arise from a read error. The chain links TRBV10-3 to TRBJ1-1; maybe TRBD1 (5 bases). The CDR3 consists of 15 residues. CDR1 ENHRY and CDR2 SYGVKD come from the germline V gene. CDR3: CAISETSRDVSKLSF. The DNA for the CDR3 is TGTGCCATCAGTGAGACGTCCCGGGACGTAAGTAAGCTTTCTTTT.

This clonotype has only a few counts. The J gene is TRBJ2-5, the V gene TRBV7-9; D is unclear. Germline V gene sequence: CDR1 SEHNR, CDR2 FQNEAQ (reference sequence). V was cut by 3 bases and J by 4 bases, with 15 bases left in between. The CDR3 has 15 amino acids. CDR3 sequence: CASSFQGQVIETQYF. The CDR3 DNA follows: TGTGCCAGCAGCTTCCAAGGCCAGGTCATAGAGACCCAGTACTTC. The variable domain in full, with the rest retrieved from reference TRBV7-9 and TRBJ2-5, is DTGVSQNPRHKITKRGQNVTFRCDPISEHNRLYWYRQTLGQGPEFLTYFQNEAQLEKSRLLSDRFSAERPKGSFSTLEIQRTEQGDSAMYLCASSFQGQVIETQYFGPGTRLLVL.

The rearrangement uses TRBV5-1 and TRBJ2-5; a possible D gene is TRBD2 (6 bases). The length of the CDR3 is 14 residues. In germline, CDR1 is SGHRS, CDR2 YFSETQ. Trimming took off 3 bases at V and 1 base at J, with 10 bases between the two ends. The CDR3 here is CASSSPGSQETQYF. In DNA, the CDR3 is TGCGCCAGCAGCTCTCCCGGGAGCCAAGAGACCCAGTACTTC.

Notes on this clonotype: The junction shows a germline mismatch at one end, possibly a read error. The chain uses TRBV15 and TRBJ1-4; TRBD1 matches 9 bases. The length of the CDR3 is 15 residues. In germline, CDR1 is LNHNV, CDR2 YYDKDF (reference sequence). The CDR3 here is CSTSRTGVSNEKLFF. The CDR3 bases are TGTTCCACCAGCAGGACAGGGGTTTCTAATGAAAAACTGTTTTTT.

This chain uses TRBV20-1 with TRBJ2-7; 7 nucleotides agree with TRBD1. The CDR3 spans 16 residues. The germline V gene has CDR1 DFQATT and CDR2 SNEGSKA (reference sequence). Germline trimming cut 6 bases from V and 2 bases from J; bases unmatched to any gene: 16. CDR3 protein: CSASTSGQRRPYEQYF. CDR3 nucleotides: TGCAGTGCAAGTACTTCGGGACAGCGGAGACCCTACGAGCAGTACTTC.

This clonotype was seen only a few times. The rearrangement links TRBV5-5 to TRBJ2-5, with D perhaps matching TRBD2 (6 bases). Trimming took off 1 base at V and 1 base at J, with 11 bases between the two ends. This CDR3 has 15 residues. From germline, CDR1 is SGHKS and CDR2 YYEKEE (reference sequence). The CDR3 DNA reads as TGTGCCAGCAGCTTGTCCGGGAGCAGCCAAGAGACCCAGTACTTC. Protein: CASSLSGSSQETQYF. Full variable domain (rest looked up from reference TRBV5-5 and TRBJ2-5): DAGVTQSPTHLIKTRGQQVTLRCSPISGHKSVSWYQQVLGQGPQFIFQYYEKEERGRGNFPDRFSARQFPNYSSELNVNALLLGDSALYLCASSLSGSSQETQYFGPGTRLLVL.

In its sample, this clonotype was seen a few times. Here the CDR3 DNA reads TGTGCCAGCAGGCGAGAACCGAACACCGGGGAGCTGTTTTTT. Its translation is CASRREPNTGELFF. The chain employs TRBV2 and TRBJ2-2; D uncertain. The CDR3 runs 14 residues. Germline V gene data show CDR1 as SNHLY and CDR2 as FYNNEI. Trimming took 6 bases from V and 0 from J, leaving 8 bases between them.